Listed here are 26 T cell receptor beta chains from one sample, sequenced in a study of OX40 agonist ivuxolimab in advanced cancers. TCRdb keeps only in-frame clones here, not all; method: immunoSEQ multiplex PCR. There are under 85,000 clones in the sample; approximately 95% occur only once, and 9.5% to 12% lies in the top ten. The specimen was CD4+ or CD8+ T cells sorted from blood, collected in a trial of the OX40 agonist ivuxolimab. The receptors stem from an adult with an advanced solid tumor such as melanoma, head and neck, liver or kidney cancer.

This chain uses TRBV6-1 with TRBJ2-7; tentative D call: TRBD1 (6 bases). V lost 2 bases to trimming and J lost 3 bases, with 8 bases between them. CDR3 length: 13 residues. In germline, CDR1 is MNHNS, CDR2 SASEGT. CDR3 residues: CASSERQVYEQYF. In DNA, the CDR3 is TGTGCCAGCAGTGAAAGACAGGTCTACGAGCAGTACTTC.

The CDR3 spells CASSSRLAGGTDTQYF. The CDR3 bases are TGTGCCAGCAGCTCAAGACTAGCGGGAGGGACAGATACGCAGTATTTT. The chain combines TRBV7-8 with TRBJ2-3, with 14 bases lining up with TRBD2. Germline assignment: CDR1 SGHVS and CDR2 FQNEAQ. This CDR3 has 16 residues. The trim removed 4 bases at V and 3 bases at J, leaving 3 bases unmatched.

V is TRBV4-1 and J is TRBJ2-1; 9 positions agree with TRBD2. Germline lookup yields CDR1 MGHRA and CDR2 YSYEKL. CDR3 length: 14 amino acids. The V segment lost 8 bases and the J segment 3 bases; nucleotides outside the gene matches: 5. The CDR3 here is CASSTSGHYNEQFF. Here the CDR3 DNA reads TGCGCCAGCTCGACTAGCGGACACTACAATGAGCAGTTCTTC.

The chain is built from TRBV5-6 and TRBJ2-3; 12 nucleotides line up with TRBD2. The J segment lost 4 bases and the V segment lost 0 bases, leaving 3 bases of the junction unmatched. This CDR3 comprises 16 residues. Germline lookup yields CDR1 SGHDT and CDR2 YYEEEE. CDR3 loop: CASSLGLAGAADTQYF. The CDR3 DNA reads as TGTGCCAGCAGCTTGGGACTAGCGGGAGCTGCAGATACGCAGTATTTT. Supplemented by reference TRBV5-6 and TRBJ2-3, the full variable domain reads DAGVTQSPTHLIKTRGQQVTLRCSPKSGHDTVSWYQQALGQGPQFIFQYYEEEERQRGNFPDRFSGHQFPNYSSELNVNALLLGDSALYLCASSLGLAGAADTQYFGPGTRLTVL.

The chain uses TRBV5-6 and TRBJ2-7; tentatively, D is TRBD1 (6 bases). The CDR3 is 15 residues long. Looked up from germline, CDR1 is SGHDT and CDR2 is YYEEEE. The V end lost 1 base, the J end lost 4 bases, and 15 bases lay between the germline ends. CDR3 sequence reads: CASSLRPGDLYEQYF. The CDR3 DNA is TGTGCCAGCAGCTTGCGGCCAGGGGATTTGTACGAGCAGTACTTC.

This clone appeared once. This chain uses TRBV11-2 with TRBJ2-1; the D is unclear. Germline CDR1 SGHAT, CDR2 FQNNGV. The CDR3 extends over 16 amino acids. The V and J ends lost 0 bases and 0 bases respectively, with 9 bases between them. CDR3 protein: CASSLDSLSSYNEQFF. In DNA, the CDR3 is TGTGCCAGCAGCTTAGATTCGCTGAGCTCCTACAATGAGCAGTTCTTC.

The CDR3 loop reads CASSPRGTRRSDTQYF. The CDR3 nucleotides are TGTGCCAGCAGCCCCCGTGGGACTAGACGTAGCGATACGCAGTATTTT. V and J are TRBV4-2 and TRBJ2-3; 8 positions match TRBD2. Germline V gives CDR1 LGHNA, CDR2 YNFKEQ. This CDR3 has 16 amino acids. Unmatched junction bases numbered 12, after V lost 4 bases and J lost 6 bases.

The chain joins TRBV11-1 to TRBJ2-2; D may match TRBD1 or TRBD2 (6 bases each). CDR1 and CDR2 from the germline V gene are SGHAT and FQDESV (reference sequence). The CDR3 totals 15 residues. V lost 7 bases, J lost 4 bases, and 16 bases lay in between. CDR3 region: CASTMGGGPTGELFF. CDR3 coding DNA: TGTGCCAGCACCATGGGTGGGGGGCCCACCGGGGAGCTGTTTTTT.

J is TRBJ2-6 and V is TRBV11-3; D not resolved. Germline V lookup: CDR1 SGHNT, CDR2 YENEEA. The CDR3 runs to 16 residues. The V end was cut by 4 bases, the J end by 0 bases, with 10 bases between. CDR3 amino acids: CASSSPYISGANVLTF. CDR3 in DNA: TGTGCCAGCAGCTCACCTTACATCTCTGGGGCCAACGTCCTGACTTTC.

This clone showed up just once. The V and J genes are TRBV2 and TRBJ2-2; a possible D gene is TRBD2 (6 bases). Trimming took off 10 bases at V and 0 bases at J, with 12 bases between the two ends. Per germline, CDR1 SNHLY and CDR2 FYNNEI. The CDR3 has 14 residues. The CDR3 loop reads CANGGNSNTGELFF. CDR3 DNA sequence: TGTGCCAACGGAGGGAATTCGAACACCGGGGAGCTGTTTTTT.

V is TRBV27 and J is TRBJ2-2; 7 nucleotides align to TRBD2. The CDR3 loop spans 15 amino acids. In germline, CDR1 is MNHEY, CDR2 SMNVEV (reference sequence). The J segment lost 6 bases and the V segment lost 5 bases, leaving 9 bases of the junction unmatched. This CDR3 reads CASSPWTSISGELFF. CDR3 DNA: TGTGCCAGCAGTCCTTGGACTAGTATCTCCGGGGAGCTGTTTTTT.

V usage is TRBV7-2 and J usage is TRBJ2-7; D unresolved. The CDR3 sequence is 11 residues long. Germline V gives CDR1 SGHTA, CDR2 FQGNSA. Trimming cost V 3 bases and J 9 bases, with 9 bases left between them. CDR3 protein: CASSFGSGQYF. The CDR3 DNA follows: TGTGCCAGCAGCTTTGGGTCGGGGCAGTACTTC.

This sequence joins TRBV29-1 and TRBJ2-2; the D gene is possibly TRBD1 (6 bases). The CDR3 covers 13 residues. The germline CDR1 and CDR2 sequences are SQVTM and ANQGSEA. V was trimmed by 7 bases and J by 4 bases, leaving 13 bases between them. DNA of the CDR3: TGCAGCGCCACGACAGGTTTCACCGGGGAGCTGTTTTTT. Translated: CSATTGFTGELFF.

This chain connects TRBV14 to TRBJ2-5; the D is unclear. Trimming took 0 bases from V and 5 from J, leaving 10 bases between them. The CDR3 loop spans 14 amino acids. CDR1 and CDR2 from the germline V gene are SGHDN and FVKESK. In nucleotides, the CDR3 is TGTGCCAGCAGCCAAGACCGACGGGCGGAGACCCAGTACTTC. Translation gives CASSQDRRAETQYF.

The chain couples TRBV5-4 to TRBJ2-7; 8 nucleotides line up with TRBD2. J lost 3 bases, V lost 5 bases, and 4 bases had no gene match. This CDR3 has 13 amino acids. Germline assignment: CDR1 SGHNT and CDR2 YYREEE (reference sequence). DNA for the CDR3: TGTGCCAGCAGGACTAGCGAACACTACGAGCAGTACTTC. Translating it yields CASRTSEHYEQYF.

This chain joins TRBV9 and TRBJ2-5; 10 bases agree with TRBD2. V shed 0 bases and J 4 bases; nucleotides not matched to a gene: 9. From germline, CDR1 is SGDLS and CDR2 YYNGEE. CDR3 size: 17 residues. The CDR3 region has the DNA TGTGCCAGCAGCGTAGGGCTAGCGGGAGTCGGGGGAGAGACCCAGTACTTC. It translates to CASSVGLAGVGGETQYF.

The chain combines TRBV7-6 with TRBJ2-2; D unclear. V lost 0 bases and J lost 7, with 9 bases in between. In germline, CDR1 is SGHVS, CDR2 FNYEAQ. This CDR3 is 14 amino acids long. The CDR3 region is CASSLALPHGELFF. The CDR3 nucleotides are TGTGCCAGCAGCTTAGCACTACCTCACGGGGAGCTGTTTTTT.

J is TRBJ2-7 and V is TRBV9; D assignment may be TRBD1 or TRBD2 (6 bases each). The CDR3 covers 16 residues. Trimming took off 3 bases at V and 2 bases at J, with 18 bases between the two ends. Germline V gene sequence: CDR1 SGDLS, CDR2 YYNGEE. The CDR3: CASSEGGYGGAYEQYF. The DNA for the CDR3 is TGTGCCAGCAGCGAGGGGGGCTATGGGGGAGCCTACGAGCAGTACTTC.

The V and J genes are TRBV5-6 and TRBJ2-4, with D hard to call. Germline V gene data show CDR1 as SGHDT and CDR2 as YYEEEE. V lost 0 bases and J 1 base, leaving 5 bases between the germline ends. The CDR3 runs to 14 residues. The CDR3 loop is CASSLGLAKNIQYF. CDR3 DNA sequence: TGTGCCAGCAGCTTGGGGCTGGCCAAAAACATTCAGTACTTC.

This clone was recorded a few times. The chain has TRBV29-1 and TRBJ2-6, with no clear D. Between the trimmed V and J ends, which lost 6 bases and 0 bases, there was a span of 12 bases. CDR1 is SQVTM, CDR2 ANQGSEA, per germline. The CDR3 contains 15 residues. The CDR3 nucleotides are TGCAGCGTGGAATACGTATACTCTGGGGCCAACGTCCTGACTTTC. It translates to CSVEYVYSGANVLTF.

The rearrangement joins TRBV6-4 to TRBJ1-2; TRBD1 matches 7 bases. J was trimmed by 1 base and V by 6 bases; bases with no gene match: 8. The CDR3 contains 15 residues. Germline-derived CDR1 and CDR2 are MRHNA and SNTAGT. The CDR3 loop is CASREDRTVNYGYTF. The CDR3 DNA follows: TGTGCCAGCAGGGAGGACAGGACTGTTAACTATGGCTACACCTTC.

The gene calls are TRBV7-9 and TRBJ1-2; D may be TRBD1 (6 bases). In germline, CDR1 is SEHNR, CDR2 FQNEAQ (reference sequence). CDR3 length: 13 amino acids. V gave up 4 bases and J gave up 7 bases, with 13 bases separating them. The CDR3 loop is CASSYGTSAGYTF. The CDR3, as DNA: TGTGCCAGCAGCTACGGGACATCGGCTGGCTACACCTTC.

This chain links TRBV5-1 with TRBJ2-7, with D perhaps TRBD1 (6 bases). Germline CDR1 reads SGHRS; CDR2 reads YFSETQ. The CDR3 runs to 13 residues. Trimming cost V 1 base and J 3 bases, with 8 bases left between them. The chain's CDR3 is CASSLQGHYEQYF. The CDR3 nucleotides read TGCGCCAGCAGCTTGCAGGGGCACTACGAGCAGTACTTC.

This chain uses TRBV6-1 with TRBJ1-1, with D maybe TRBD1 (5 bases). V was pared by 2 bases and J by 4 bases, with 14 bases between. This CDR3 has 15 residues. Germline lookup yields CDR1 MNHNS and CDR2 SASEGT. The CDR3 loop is CASSESSGGGTEAFF. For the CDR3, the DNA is TGTGCCAGCAGTGAATCATCGGGGGGTGGCACTGAAGCTTTCTTT.

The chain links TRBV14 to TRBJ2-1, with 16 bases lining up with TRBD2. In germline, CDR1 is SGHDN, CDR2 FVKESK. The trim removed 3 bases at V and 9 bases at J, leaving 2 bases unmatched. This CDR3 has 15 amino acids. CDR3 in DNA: TGTGCCAGCAGCCAGGGGACTAGCGGGAGGGTTGAGCAGTTCTTC. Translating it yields CASSQGTSGRVEQFF.

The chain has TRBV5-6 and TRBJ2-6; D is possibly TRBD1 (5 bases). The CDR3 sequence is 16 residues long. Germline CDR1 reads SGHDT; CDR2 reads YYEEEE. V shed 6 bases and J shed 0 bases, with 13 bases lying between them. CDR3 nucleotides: TGTGCCAGCACCCCACTTGACAGCTCTGGGGCCAACGTCCTGACTTTC. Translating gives CASTPLDSSGANVLTF. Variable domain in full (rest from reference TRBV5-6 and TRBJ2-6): DAGVTQSPTHLIKTRGQQVTLRCSPKSGHDTVSWYQQALGQGPQFIFQYYEEEERQRGNFPDRFSGHQFPNYSSELNVNALLLGDSALYLCASTPLDSSGANVLTFGAGSRLTVL.